This passage covers 2 T cell receptor beta chains from one sample sequenced in a study of response to subunit inactivated influenza vaccine. Each CDR3 protein is one row after TCRdb ran MiXCR on the RT-PCR reads. The data show some 600,000 distinct CDR3 sequences, 12% to 15% seen once. The sample was PBMCs from blood, taken about 14 days before vaccination. The receptor set was obtained from a man aged 50-59 years who received an inactivated influenza vaccine.

The rearrangement uses TRBV12-3 or TRBV12-4 and TRBJ1-6; TRBD1 might be the D (6 bases). Trimming left V 5 bases short and J 9 bases short, with 23 bases between. The CDR3 length is 17 residues. CDR3 DNA: TGTGCCAGCAGTGCGACCATGGGGCAGGGGCACGGTTCACCCCTCCACTTT. As protein: CASSATMGQGHGSPLHF.

This chain connects TRBV29-1 to TRBJ1-2; D possibly corresponds to TRBD1 (5 bases). CDR3 size: 14 residues. The germline gives CDR1 SQVTM, CDR2 ANQGSEA. Between the trimmed V and J ends, which lost 6 bases and 4 bases, there was a span of 18 bases. CDR3 region: CSVHAPGGGYGYTF. CDR3 nucleotide sequence: TGCAGCGTCCATGCCCCTGGGGGAGGCTATGGCTACACCTTC.